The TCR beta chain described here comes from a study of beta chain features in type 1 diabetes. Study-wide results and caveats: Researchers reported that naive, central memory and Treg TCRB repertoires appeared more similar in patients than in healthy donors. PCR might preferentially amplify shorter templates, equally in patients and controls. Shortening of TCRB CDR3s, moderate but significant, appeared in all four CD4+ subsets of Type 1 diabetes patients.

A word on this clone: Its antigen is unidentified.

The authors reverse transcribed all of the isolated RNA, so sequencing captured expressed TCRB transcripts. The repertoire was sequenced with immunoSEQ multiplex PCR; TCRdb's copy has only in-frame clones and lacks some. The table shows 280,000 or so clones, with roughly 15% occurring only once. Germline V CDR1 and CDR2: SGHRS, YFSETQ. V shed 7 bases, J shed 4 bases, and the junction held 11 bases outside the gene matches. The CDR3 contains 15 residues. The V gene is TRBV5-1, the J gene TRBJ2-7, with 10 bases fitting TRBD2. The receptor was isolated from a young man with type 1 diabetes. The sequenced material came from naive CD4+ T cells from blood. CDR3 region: CASGSLAGDSYEQYF. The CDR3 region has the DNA TGCGCCAGCGGTTCTCTAGCGGGGGACTCATACGAGCAGTACTTC.